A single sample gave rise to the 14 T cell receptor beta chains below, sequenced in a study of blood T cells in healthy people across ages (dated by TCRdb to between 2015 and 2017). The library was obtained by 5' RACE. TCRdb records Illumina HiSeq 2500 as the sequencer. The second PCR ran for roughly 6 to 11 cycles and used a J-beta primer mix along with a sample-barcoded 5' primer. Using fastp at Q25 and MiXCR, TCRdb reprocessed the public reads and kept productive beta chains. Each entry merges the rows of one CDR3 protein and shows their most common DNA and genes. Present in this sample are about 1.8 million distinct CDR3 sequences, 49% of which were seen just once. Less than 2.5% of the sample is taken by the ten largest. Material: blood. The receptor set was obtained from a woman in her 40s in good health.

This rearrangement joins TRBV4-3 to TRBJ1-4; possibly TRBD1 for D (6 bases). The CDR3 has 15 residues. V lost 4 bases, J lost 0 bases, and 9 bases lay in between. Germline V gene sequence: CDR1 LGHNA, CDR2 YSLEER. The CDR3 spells CASSRGQSTNEKLFF. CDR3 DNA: TGCGCCAGCAGCCGAGGACAGTCAACTAATGAAAAACTGTTTTTT.

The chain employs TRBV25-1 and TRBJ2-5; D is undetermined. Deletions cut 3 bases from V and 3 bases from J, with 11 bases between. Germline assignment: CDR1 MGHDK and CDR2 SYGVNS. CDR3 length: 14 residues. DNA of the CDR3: TGTGCCAGCAGTGAGCCACGCGTCAAAGAGACCCAGTACTTC. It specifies CASSEPRVKETQYF.

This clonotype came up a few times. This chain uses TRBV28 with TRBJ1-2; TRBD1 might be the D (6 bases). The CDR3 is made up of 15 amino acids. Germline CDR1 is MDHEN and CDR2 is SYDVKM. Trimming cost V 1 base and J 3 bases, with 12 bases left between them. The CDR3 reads CASSLSGRGDYGYTF. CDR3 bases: TGTGCCAGCAGTTTATCGGGCAGGGGTGACTATGGCTACACCTTC.

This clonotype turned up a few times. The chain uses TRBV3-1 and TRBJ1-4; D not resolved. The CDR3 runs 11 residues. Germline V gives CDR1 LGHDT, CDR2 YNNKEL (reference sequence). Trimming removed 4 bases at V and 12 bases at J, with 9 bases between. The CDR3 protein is CASSPGIELFF. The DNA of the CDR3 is TGTGCCAGCAGCCCGGGGATAGAACTGTTTTTT.

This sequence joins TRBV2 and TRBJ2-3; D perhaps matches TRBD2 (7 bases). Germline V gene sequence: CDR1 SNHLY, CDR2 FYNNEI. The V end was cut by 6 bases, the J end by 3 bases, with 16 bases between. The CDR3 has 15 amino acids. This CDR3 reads CASREEGGPTDTQYF. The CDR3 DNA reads TGTGCCAGCAGGGAGGAGGGGGGGCCTACAGATACGCAGTATTTT.

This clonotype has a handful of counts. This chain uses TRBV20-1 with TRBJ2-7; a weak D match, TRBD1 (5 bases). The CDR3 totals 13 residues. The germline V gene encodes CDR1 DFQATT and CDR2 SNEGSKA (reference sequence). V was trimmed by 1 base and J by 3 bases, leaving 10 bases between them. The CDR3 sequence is CSARVGQGYEQYF. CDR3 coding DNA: TGCAGTGCTAGAGTGGGCCAGGGCTACGAGCAGTACTTC.

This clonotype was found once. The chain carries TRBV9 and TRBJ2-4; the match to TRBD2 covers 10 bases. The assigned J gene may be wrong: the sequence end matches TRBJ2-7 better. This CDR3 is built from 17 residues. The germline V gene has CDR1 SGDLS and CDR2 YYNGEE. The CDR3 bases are TGTGCCAGCAGCGTAGTTGCAGCGGGGGGGGGATCCTACGAGCAGTACTTC. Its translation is CASSVVAAGGGSYEQYF.

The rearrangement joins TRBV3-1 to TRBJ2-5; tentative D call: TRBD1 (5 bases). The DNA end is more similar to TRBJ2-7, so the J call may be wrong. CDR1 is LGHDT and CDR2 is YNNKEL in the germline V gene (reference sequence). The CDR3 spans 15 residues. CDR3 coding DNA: TGTGCCAGCAGCCAAGATGGCCCCGGACACTACGAGCAGTACTTC. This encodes CASSQDGPGHYEQYF.

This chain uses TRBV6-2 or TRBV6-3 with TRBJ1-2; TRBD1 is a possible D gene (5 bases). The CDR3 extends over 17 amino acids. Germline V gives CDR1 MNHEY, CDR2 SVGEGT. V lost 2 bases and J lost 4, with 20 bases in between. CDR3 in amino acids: CASSYPGLGQSLYGYTF. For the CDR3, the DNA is TGTGCCAGCAGTTACCCGGGACTGGGTCAGAGTCTCTATGGCTACACCTTC.

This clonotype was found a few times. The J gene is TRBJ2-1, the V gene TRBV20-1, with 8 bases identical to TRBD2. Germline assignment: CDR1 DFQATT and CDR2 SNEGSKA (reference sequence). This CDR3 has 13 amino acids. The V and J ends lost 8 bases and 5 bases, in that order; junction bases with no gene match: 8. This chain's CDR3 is CSRSGGQDNEQFF. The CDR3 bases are TGCAGTAGGTCGGGGGGGCAGGACAATGAGCAGTTCTTC.

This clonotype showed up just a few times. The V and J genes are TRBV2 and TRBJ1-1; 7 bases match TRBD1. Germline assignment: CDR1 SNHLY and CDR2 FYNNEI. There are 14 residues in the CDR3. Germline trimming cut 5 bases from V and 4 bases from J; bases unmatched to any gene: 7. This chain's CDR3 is CASSPPGGGTEAFF. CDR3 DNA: TGTGCCAGCAGTCCCCCAGGGGGAGGCACTGAAGCTTTCTTT.

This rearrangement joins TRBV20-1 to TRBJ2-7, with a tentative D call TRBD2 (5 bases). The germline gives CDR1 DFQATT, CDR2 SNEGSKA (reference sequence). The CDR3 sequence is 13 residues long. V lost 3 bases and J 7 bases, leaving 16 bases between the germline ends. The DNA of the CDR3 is TGCAGTGCTAGGTGGTTAGCTTCGGGGGAGCAGTACTTC. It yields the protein CSARWLASGEQYF.

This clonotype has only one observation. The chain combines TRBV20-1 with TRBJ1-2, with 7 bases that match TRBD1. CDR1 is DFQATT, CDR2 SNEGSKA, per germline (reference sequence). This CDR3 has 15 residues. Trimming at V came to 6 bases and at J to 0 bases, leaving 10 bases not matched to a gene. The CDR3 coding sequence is TGCAGTGCGCCCCCGGACAGGTCAGCTAACTATGGCTACACCTTC. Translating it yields CSAPPDRSANYGYTF.

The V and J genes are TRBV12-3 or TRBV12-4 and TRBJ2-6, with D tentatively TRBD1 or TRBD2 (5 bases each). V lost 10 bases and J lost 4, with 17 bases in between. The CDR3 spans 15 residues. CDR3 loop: CAILGGRGGANVLTF. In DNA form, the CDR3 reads TGTGCCATTCTTGGGGGTCGGGGAGGGGCCAACGTCCTGACTTTC.